The present T cell receptor beta chain was sequenced within a study of memory CD4+ T cells and cytomegalovirus serostatus. This CDR3 contains 15 residues. Germline CDR1 and CDR2: SGHVS and FQNEAQ. The V segment lost 5 bases and the J segment 7 bases; nucleotides outside the gene matches: 7. This clone occurred a few times. The sort gate was single viable CD3+CD4+CD8-CD45RO+ cells for memory CD4+ T cells. Sequenced by immunoSEQ multiplex PCR; TCRdb stores in-frame clones only, minus some. The profile covers roughly 45,000 clones, with 65% to 80% appearing a single time and around 0.6% taken by the ten largest.

Sequences were obtained from memory CD4+ T cells from blood. This TCR derives from an adult in good health and CMV-seronegative. This rearrangement joins TRBV7-8 to TRBJ1-6; TRBD1 agrees at 8 bases. The CDR3 coding sequence is TGTGCCAGCAGCAACTGGACAGGGTCGAATTCACCCCTCCACTTT. Protein sequence: CASSNWTGSNSPLHF.